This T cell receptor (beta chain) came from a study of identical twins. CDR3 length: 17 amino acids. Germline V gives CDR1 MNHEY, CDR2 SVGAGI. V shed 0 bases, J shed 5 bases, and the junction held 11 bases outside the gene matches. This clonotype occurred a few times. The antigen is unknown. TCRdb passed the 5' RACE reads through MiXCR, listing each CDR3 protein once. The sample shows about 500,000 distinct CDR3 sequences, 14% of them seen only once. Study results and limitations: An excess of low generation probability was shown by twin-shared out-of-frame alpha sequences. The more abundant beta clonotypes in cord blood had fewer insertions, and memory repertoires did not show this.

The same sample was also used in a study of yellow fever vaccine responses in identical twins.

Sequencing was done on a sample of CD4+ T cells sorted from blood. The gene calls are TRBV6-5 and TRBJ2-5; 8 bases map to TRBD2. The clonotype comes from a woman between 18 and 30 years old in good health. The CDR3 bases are TGTGCCAGCAGTTACTCGCAGGGACTCCAGCGGGGGGAGACCCAGTACTTC. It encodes CASSYSQGLQRGETQYF.